Each of the 11 T cell receptor beta chains below was sequenced from the same sample in a study of blood T cell repertoires in COVID-19. Only in-frame clones appear in the TCRdb table, and some are missing; sequencing was by immunoSEQ multiplex PCR. Of 230,000 or so clones in the sample, roughly 82% were seen once. The specimen sequenced was peripheral blood. The source of these receptors is a woman aged 40 to 49 who had recovered from COVID-19.

The J gene is TRBJ1-1, the V gene TRBV10-3; the D gene is possibly TRBD1 (6 bases). Germline V gene sequence: CDR1 ENHRY, CDR2 SYGVKD. The V end lost 7 bases, the J end lost 3 bases, and 15 bases lay between the germline ends. The CDR3 has 14 residues. As DNA, the CDR3 is TGTGCCATCAATGCCAGCCCAGGGGACACTGAAGCTTTCTTT. It specifies CAINASPGDTEAFF.

CDR3 amino acids: CASSQAGSTDTQYF. The CDR3 nucleotides are TGTGCCAGCAGCCAAGCGGGGAGCACAGATACGCAGTATTTT. The chain recombines TRBV3-1 (or the pseudogene TRBV3-2) with TRBJ2-3, with D possibly TRBD2 on 5 matching bases. The CDR3 has 14 residues. CDR1 LGHDT and CDR2 YNNKEL come from the germline V gene (reference sequence). Trimming pared 1 base from V and 0 bases from J, leaving 5 bases between.

This chain connects TRBV11-2 to TRBJ2-1, with TRBD2 matching over 8 bases. Trimming at V came to 1 base and at J to 7 bases, leaving 3 bases not matched to a gene. The CDR3 runs 14 residues. CDR1 and CDR2 (germline): SGHAT, FQNNGV. CDR3 region: CASSLVASGNEQFF. In nucleotides, the CDR3 is TGTGCCAGCAGCTTAGTCGCTAGCGGGAATGAGCAGTTCTTC.

The chain carries TRBV7-3 and TRBJ1-2; TRBD1 matches 7 bases. The CDR3 contains 15 residues. J lost 4 bases, V lost 4 bases, and 9 bases had no gene match. Germline assignment: CDR1 SGHTA and CDR2 FQGTGA. In nucleotides, the CDR3 is TGTGCCAGCAGCTCCGCAGGGGGTGGCGGCTATGGCTACACCTTC. Amino acids: CASSSAGGGGYGYTF. The full variable domain, rest sourced from reference TRBV7-3 and TRBJ1-2, is GAGVSQTPSNKVTEKGKYVELRCDPISGHTALYWYRQSLGQGPEFLIYFQGTGAADDSGLPNDRFFAVRPEGSVSTLKIQRTERGDSAVYLCASSSAGGGGYGYTFGSGTRLTVV.

The rearrangement uses TRBV7-9 and TRBJ1-2; unclear D gene. The CDR3 consists of 12 residues. V shed 5 bases and J shed 8 bases, with 12 bases lying between them. Germline V gene data show CDR1 as SEHNR and CDR2 as FQNEAQ (reference sequence). This CDR3 is CASSIELVGYTF. The DNA for the CDR3 is TGTGCCAGCAGCATCGAACTTGTGGGCTACACCTTC.

This rearrangement joins TRBV2 to TRBJ2-3, with TRBD1 as a possible D gene (5 bases). V lost 4 bases to trimming and J lost 5 bases, with 10 bases between them. This CDR3 is built from 13 residues. The V gene's germline CDR1 is SNHLY and CDR2 FYNNEI. Written as DNA, the CDR3 is TGTGCCAGCAGTGTCTCCAGGGAAGATACGCAGTATTTT. Its protein is CASSVSREDTQYF.

The gene calls are TRBV7-2 and TRBJ2-1, with 10 bases identical to TRBD2. The CDR3 has 14 amino acids. Germline CDR1 is SGHTA and CDR2 is FQGNSA. Losses at the gene ends were 7 bases for V and 3 bases for J; bases not matched to a gene: 3. DNA for the CDR3: TGTGCCAGCACCCGGACTAGCGGCTACAATGAGCAGTTCTTC. Its translation is CASTRTSGYNEQFF.

Note on this clone: The same CDR3 can be traced to other DNA sequences in this sample. The chain links TRBV7-2 to TRBJ2-5; 12 nucleotides line up with TRBD2. CDR1 and CDR2 from the germline V gene are SGHTA and FQGNSA. With 5 bases clipped from V and 2 bases from J, the junction kept 6 bases outside the gene matches. There are 16 residues in the CDR3. CDR3 region: CASSTSSGGAQETQYF. Written as DNA, the CDR3 is TGTGCCAGCAGCACCTCTAGCGGGGGGGCTCAAGAGACCCAGTACTTC.

The rearrangement uses TRBV9 and TRBJ2-5; 8 positions match TRBD1. Trimming at V came to 4 bases and at J to 1 base, leaving 3 bases not matched to a gene. This CDR3 has 14 amino acids. Germline-derived CDR1 and CDR2 are SGDLS and YYNGEE. CDR3 amino acids: CASSPGQGQETQYF. The CDR3 nucleotides are TGTGCCAGCAGCCCCGGACAGGGCCAAGAGACCCAGTACTTC.

This sequence joins TRBV9 and TRBJ2-2; 11 positions match TRBD2. V lost 4 bases, J lost 6 bases, and 11 bases stayed unmatched. The germline CDR1 and CDR2 sequences are SGDLS and YYNGEE. The CDR3 covers 17 residues. The CDR3 reads CASSLRITSGGPGELFF. The DNA for the CDR3 is TGTGCCAGCAGCCTGAGGATTACTAGCGGGGGACCCGGGGAGCTGTTTTTT.

The rearrangement links TRBV18 to TRBJ1-3, with TRBD1 identical over 7 bases. Trimming took 6 bases from V and 4 from J; bases not matched to a gene: 9. The CDR3 has 15 amino acids. Germline V gives CDR1 KGHSH, CDR2 LQKENI. CDR3 coding DNA: TGTGCCAGCTCGAGGAACACAGGGGCAGGAAACACCATATATTTT. Protein sequence: CASSRNTGAGNTIYF.